The 24 T cell receptor beta chains reported below all come from one sample, sequenced in a study of blood T cell repertoires in COVID-19. The repertoire was sequenced with immunoSEQ multiplex PCR; TCRdb's copy has only in-frame clones and lacks some. The repertoire holds 100,000 to 140,000 clones, about four fifths seen once, with 4.3% in the top ten. Material for sequencing was peripheral blood. These receptors were collected from a man aged 65 to 85 with acute or convalescent COVID-19.

V gene TRBV7-3 combines with J gene TRBJ1-2; no reliable D call. The V and J ends lost 4 bases and 1 base respectively, with 13 bases between them. Germline CDR1 SGHTA, CDR2 FQGTGA. The CDR3 runs 15 residues. The CDR3 nucleotides are TGTGCCAGCAGCTCAAATGCCAGAATTAACTATGGCTACACCTTC. Translating it yields CASSSNARINYGYTF. The full variable domain, its missing parts supplied by reference TRBV7-3 and TRBJ1-2, is GAGVSQTPSNKVTEKGKYVELRCDPISGHTALYWYRQSLGQGPEFLIYFQGTGAADDSGLPNDRFFAVRPEGSVSTLKIQRTERGDSAVYLCASSSNARINYGYTFGSGTRLTVV.

This clone was observed a handful of times. The chain has TRBV5-6 and TRBJ2-5, with 9 bases lining up with TRBD2. Germline CDR1 is SGHDT and CDR2 is YYEEEE. J lost 3 bases, V lost 1 base, and 7 bases had no gene match. This CDR3 region has 16 residues. DNA for the CDR3: TGTGCCAGCAGCTTGTATAGCGGGGGCCACGAAGAGACCCAGTACTTC. This sequence encodes CASSLYSGGHEETQYF.

This clone has a handful of counts. The junction departs from germline at one end; a sequencing error may be responsible. This chain joins TRBV4-3 and TRBJ1-2; possibly TRBD1 for D (5 bases). Germline V gene lookup returns CDR1 LGHNA and CDR2 YSLEER. The CDR3 loop spans 13 amino acids. DNA of the CDR3: TGCGCCAGCAGCCAAGATCGGGGGACTCCTTGGAACTTC. Encoded protein: CASSQDRGTPWNF.

The chain couples TRBV29-1 to TRBJ2-2; 7 bases agree with TRBD1. The CDR3 is made up of 15 amino acids. The trim removed 4 bases at V and 1 base at J, leaving 6 bases unmatched. The germline gives CDR1 SQVTM, CDR2 ANQGSEA. The CDR3 sequence is CSVAEGALNTGELFF. The CDR3 DNA is TGCAGCGTTGCAGAGGGGGCCCTGAACACCGGGGAGCTGTTTTTT.

The genes are TRBV6-5 and TRBJ1-1; no firm D call. V was clipped by 7 bases and J by 6 bases, with 18 bases between them. This CDR3 has 14 amino acids. The germline gives CDR1 MNHEY, CDR2 SVGAGI. The CDR3, as DNA: TGTGCCAGCATTTTCCTCGGGGTGGATGCTGAAGCTTTCTTT. Its protein product is CASIFLGVDAEAFF.

The rearrangement joins TRBV11-2 to TRBJ2-3, with 10 bases that match TRBD2. V shed 2 bases and J 6 bases; nucleotides not matched to a gene: 11. This CDR3 is 17 amino acids long. Germline loops: CDR1 SGHAT, CDR2 FQNNGV. CDR3 protein: CASSLIPSGGPTDTQYF. In DNA form, the CDR3 reads TGTGCCAGCAGCTTAATCCCTAGCGGGGGCCCAACGGATACGCAGTATTTT. Filled out from reference TRBV11-2 and TRBJ2-3, the complete variable domain reads EAGVAQSPRYKIIEKRQSVAFWCNPISGHATLYWYQQILGQGPKLLIQFQNNGVVDDSQLPKDRFSAERLKGVDSTLKIQPAKLEDSAVYLCASSLIPSGGPTDTQYFGPGTRLTVL.

The V call is TRBV18, the J call TRBJ2-2; 7 nucleotides match TRBD1. Trimming at V came to 7 bases and at J to 0 bases, leaving 8 bases not matched to a gene. This CDR3 is 16 amino acids long. The germline gives CDR1 KGHSH, CDR2 LQKENI. In DNA form, the CDR3 reads TGTGCCAGCTTAGGACAGGTTTTGGCGAACACCGGGGAGCTGTTTTTT. It encodes CASLGQVLANTGELFF.

The V gene is TRBV3-1 (or the pseudogene TRBV3-2), the J gene TRBJ1-2, with 8 bases matching TRBD1. After removal of 2 bases from V and 6 bases from J, the junction contained 14 bases not matched to a gene. The CDR3 extends over 17 amino acids. Per the germline V gene, CDR1 is LGHDT and CDR2 is YNNKEL (reference sequence). CDR3 sequence: CASSQFGIWTGKDGYTF. CDR3 bases: TGTGCCAGCAGCCAATTTGGTATCTGGACAGGGAAAGATGGCTACACCTTC.

This clone turned up a few times. This chain links TRBV7-8 with TRBJ1-4; 9 nucleotides agree with TRBD1. The CDR3 is 15 amino acids. The V gene end was trimmed by 3 bases and the J gene end by 3 bases; junction bases not matched to a gene: 2. CDR1 is SGHVS and CDR2 is FQNEAQ in the germline V gene. This CDR3 is CASSFDRGSNEKLFF. CDR3 coding DNA: TGTGCCAGCAGCTTCGACAGGGGGTCTAATGAAAAACTGTTTTTT.

This clone was found a few times. The chain employs TRBV5-8 and TRBJ1-3, with 8 bases lining up with TRBD1. CDR1 and CDR2 from the germline V gene are SGHTS and YDEGEE. Trimming at V came to 4 bases and at J to 1 base, leaving 4 bases not matched to a gene. The length of the CDR3 is 15 residues. In nucleotides, the CDR3 is TGTGCCAGCAGCCGTGGACAGGGTTCTGGAAACACCATATATTTT. It encodes CASSRGQGSGNTIYF.

V usage is TRBV27 and J usage is TRBJ1-1; possible D gene TRBD1, 5 bases. Per germline, CDR1 MNHEY and CDR2 SMNVEV (reference sequence). The V gene lost 3 bases and the J gene lost 5 bases, with 7 bases spanning the gap. CDR3 length: 12 residues. CDR3 loop: CASSFRGTEAFF. The DNA of the CDR3 is TGTGCCAGCAGTTTTCGGGGGACTGAAGCTTTCTTT.

The rearrangement uses TRBV7-2 and TRBJ1-6; no clear D gene. V was cut by 1 base and J by 6 bases, with 10 bases left in between. Per germline, CDR1 SGHTA and CDR2 FQGNSA. The CDR3 is made up of 15 amino acids. CDR3 sequence: CASSLGASINSPLHF. The DNA for the CDR3 is TGTGCCAGCAGCTTAGGGGCGTCTATTAATTCACCCCTCCACTTT.

The chain links TRBV6-2 or TRBV6-3 to TRBJ2-2; TRBD1 matches at 7 bases. Trimming took 6 bases from V and 1 from J; bases not matched to a gene: 5. This CDR3 has 15 amino acids. The germline V gene encodes CDR1 MNHEY and CDR2 SVGEGT. The CDR3: CASSPGTVNTGELFF. The CDR3 DNA reads TGTGCCAGCAGCCCTGGGACAGTGAACACCGGGGAGCTGTTTTTT.

This clone was detected only a few times. The CDR3 bases are TGCGCCAGCAGCCCGCCGGACAGGGGTAACATTCAGTACTTC. Protein product: CASSPPDRGNIQYF. The chain uses TRBV5-1 and TRBJ2-4; 9 nucleotides agree with TRBD1. J was trimmed by 7 bases and V by 4 bases; bases with no gene match: 6. Germline V gene lookup returns CDR1 SGHRS and CDR2 YFSETQ. The CDR3 contains 14 residues.

This clone was observed once. V and J are TRBV2 and TRBJ1-1, with TRBD1 matching over 9 bases. The CDR3 consists of 12 residues. Trimming cost V 5 bases and J 8 bases; bases outside gene matches: 3. Germline CDR1 and CDR2: SNHLY and FYNNEI. The CDR3 region is CASSLDRGEAFF. The CDR3 nucleotides read TGTGCCAGCAGTTTGGACAGGGGAGAAGCTTTCTTT. The whole variable domain, filled in from reference TRBV2 and TRBJ1-1, reads EPEVTQTPSHQVTQMGQEVILRCVPISNHLYFYWYRQILGQKVEFLVSFYNNEISEKSEIFDDQFSVERPDGSNFTLKIRSTKLEDSAMYFCASSLDRGEAFFGQGTRLTVV.

The chain uses TRBV3-1 (or the pseudogene TRBV3-2) and TRBJ2-5; 8 bases match TRBD2. Trimming took 1 base from V and 2 from J; bases not matched to a gene: 6. CDR3 size: 16 residues. The V gene's germline CDR1 is LGHDT and CDR2 YNNKEL (reference sequence). CDR3 region: CASSQGGAGGQETQYF. The DNA of the CDR3 is TGTGCCAGCAGCCAAGGCGGGGCGGGGGGACAAGAGACCCAGTACTTC.

This clone has just one count. The V and J genes are TRBV9 and TRBJ1-2, with D possibly being TRBD1 (5 bases). V lost 2 bases and J lost 5, with 13 bases in between. The CDR3 consists of 14 residues. CDR1 is SGDLS and CDR2 is YYNGEE in the germline V gene. The CDR3 sequence is CASSVSGGLYGYTF. The CDR3 DNA sequence: TGTGCCAGCAGCGTGAGCGGGGGACTTTATGGCTACACCTTC.

This clone was recorded once. The J gene is TRBJ1-1, the V gene TRBV2; 9 nucleotides match TRBD1. V lost 10 bases, J lost 4 bases, and 7 bases stayed unmatched. CDR3 length equals 13 residues. Looked up from germline, CDR1 is SNHLY and CDR2 is FYNNEI. The CDR3 loop reads CATLPTGGTEAFF. The CDR3 nucleotides read TGTGCCACGCTTCCGACAGGGGGCACTGAAGCTTTCTTT.

In its sample, this clone was seen a few times. V gene TRBV7-2 combines with J gene TRBJ2-3, with D tentatively TRBD1 (5 bases). The V end was cut by 4 bases, the J end by 3 bases, with 17 bases between. This CDR3 has 16 amino acids. Germline assignment: CDR1 SGHTA and CDR2 FQGNSA. The CDR3 region is CASSYPGIGMTDTQYF. The CDR3 DNA follows: TGTGCCAGCAGCTATCCAGGGATAGGAATGACAGATACGCAGTATTTT. Based on the CDR3 plus reference TRBV7-2 and TRBJ2-3, the full variable domain is GAGVSQSPSNKVTEKGKDVELRCDPISGHTALYWYRQSLGQGLEFLIYFQGNSAPDKSGLPSDRFSAERTGGSVSTLTIQRTQQEDSAVYLCASSYPGIGMTDTQYFGPGTRLTVL.

The chain recombines TRBV6-1 with TRBJ2-6; D possibly corresponds to TRBD2 (5 bases). The V and J ends lost 2 bases and 0 bases respectively, with 8 bases between them. The germline gives CDR1 MNHNS, CDR2 SASEGT. The CDR3 has 16 residues. In DNA, the CDR3 is TGTGCCAGCAGTGAAATGGCGGGCTCTGGGGCCAACGTCCTGACTTTC. Translation: CASSEMAGSGANVLTF.

A single count supports this clone. The chain carries TRBV7-2 and TRBJ1-5, with D possibly matching TRBD1 (6 bases). Between the trimmed V and J ends, which lost 0 bases and 6 bases, there was a span of 21 bases. Germline loops: CDR1 SGHTA, CDR2 FQGNSA. CDR3 size: 18 residues. The CDR3 nucleotides are TGTGCCAGCAGCTTAGCGCTTAGGGGGGGTGTTACGGCTCAGCCCCAGCATTTT. This encodes CASSLALRGGVTAQPQHF.

CDR3 DNA: TGTGCCAGCGGAAAGGGACAGGGCGACACTGAAGCTTTCTTT. Protein product: CASGKGQGDTEAFF. The chain has TRBV9 and TRBJ1-1; 9 nucleotides match TRBD1. The junction had 7 bases not matched to a gene; V was cut back by 7 bases and J by 3 bases. Germline V gene sequence: CDR1 SGDLS, CDR2 YYNGEE. The CDR3 runs 14 residues.

V usage is TRBV10-1 and J usage is TRBJ2-1; 12 bases line up with TRBD2. The CDR3 has 15 residues. CDR1 is WNHNN, CDR2 SYGVQD, per germline (reference sequence). The V and J ends lost 8 bases and 8 bases, in that order; junction bases with no gene match: 10. This chain's CDR3 is CASQFGLAGTDEQFF. The CDR3 nucleotides read TGCGCCAGCCAATTCGGACTAGCGGGGACCGATGAGCAGTTCTTC.

This clone has only one observation. The CDR3: CASSQNRGPTQYF. CDR3 DNA sequence: TGTGCCAGCAGCCAGAACAGGGGGCCTACGCAGTATTTT. This chain links TRBV14 with TRBJ2-3, with 9 bases that match TRBD1. The V segment lost 3 bases and the J segment 8 bases; nucleotides outside the gene matches: 3. Germline CDR1 and CDR2: SGHDN and FVKESK. CDR3 length: 13 residues.